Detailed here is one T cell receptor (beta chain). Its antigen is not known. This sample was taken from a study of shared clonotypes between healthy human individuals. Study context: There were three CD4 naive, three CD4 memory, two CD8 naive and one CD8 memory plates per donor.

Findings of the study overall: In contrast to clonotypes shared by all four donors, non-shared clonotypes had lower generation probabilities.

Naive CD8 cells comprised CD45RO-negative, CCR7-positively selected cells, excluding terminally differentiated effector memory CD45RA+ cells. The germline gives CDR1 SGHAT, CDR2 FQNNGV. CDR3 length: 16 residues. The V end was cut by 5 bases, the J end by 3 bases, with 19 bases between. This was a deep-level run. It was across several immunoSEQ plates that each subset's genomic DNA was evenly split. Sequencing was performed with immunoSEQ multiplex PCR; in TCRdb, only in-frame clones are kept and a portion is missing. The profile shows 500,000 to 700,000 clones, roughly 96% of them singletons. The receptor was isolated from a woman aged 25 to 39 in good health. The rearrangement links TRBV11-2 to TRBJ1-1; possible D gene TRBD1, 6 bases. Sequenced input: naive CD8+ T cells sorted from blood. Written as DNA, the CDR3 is TGTGCCAGCAGCCTAGGGTGGAGGGGGTTAGACACTGAAGCTTTCTTT. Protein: CASSLGWRGLDTEAFF.